These 9 T cell receptor beta chains were all obtained from the same sample, sequenced in a study of blood T cell repertoires in COVID-19 (dated by TCRdb to about 2020). The library was obtained by the immunoSEQ multiplex PCR assay. TCRdb provides this immuneACCESS table in a form limited to in-frame rearrangements. Some clones are lacking; in checked studies, under half of them reflect an unresolved V gene, and why the rest are absent is not known. The sample data list some 77,000 clones, and roughly 80% of these were observed just once. The leading ten clones occupy 25% to 30% of the sample. The sample consisted of peripheral blood. The receptors derive from a man in his 70s with acute or convalescent COVID-19.

In its sample, this clone was seen a few times. The chain carries TRBV27 and TRBJ2-3; D is perhaps TRBD2 (6 bases). Germline CDR1 and CDR2: MNHEY and SMNVEV (reference sequence). Trimming removed 7 bases at V and 2 bases at J, with 10 bases between. The CDR3 consists of 13 residues. Written as DNA, the CDR3 is TGTGCCAGCAACGGGGGAAACACAGATACGCAGTATTTT. Its translation: CASNGGNTDTQYF.

The CDR3, as DNA: TGTGCCAGCAGCCAAGGGACTAGCGCTTACAATGAGCAGTTCTTC. Amino acids: CASSQGTSAYNEQFF. J is TRBJ2-1 and V is TRBV4-2; the match to TRBD2 covers 9 bases. Germline V gene lookup returns CDR1 LGHNA and CDR2 YNFKEQ. V shed 1 base and J 4 bases; nucleotides not matched to a gene: 2. This CDR3 region has 15 residues.

This chain connects TRBV9 to TRBJ1-1; 11 bases fit TRBD1. V lost 4 bases to trimming and J lost 2 bases; unmatched junction nucleotides: 10. This CDR3 has 17 residues. Germline V lookup: CDR1 SGDLS, CDR2 YYNGEE. The CDR3 region is CASSPRGDRGFNTEAFF. CDR3 nucleotides: TGTGCCAGCAGCCCTAGGGGGGACAGGGGGTTTAACACTGAAGCTTTCTTT.

This clone was seen at least ten times. This sequence joins TRBV18 and TRBJ1-5, with TRBD1 matching over 11 bases. The CDR3 extends over 17 amino acids. The germline CDR1 and CDR2 sequences are KGHSH and LQKENI. J lost 6 bases, V lost 4 bases, and 11 bases had no gene match. CDR3 bases: TGTGCCAGCTCACTCAGCCTCGGGACAGGGGGATCTCAGCCCCAGCATTTT. Encoded protein: CASSLSLGTGGSQPQHF.

This clone was counted a single time. The chain uses TRBV18 and TRBJ1-2; TRBD1 might be the D (5 bases). CDR1 is KGHSH and CDR2 is LQKENI in the germline V gene. V shed 3 bases and J shed 3 bases, with 5 bases lying between them. The CDR3 length is 12 residues. The CDR3 DNA follows: TGTGCCAGCTCACCGACAGACTATGGCTACACCTTC. Residues: CASSPTDYGYTF.

The chain couples TRBV30 to TRBJ2-1, with 9 bases lining up with TRBD2. The CDR3 has 16 residues. Germline lookup yields CDR1 GTSNPN and CDR2 SVGIG (reference sequence). V shed 4 bases and J 4 bases; nucleotides not matched to a gene: 11. The CDR3 sequence: CAWKIPTSGQYNEQFF. Written as DNA, the CDR3 is TGTGCCTGGAAAATCCCGACTAGCGGCCAGTACAATGAGCAGTTCTTC.

This clone came up a few times. The chain carries TRBV7-2 and TRBJ2-3, with 8 nucleotides matching TRBD2. The V segment lost 4 bases and the J segment 2 bases; nucleotides outside the gene matches: 5. The CDR3 extends over 15 amino acids. Germline lookup yields CDR1 SGHTA and CDR2 FQGNSA. In DNA, the CDR3 is TGTGCCAGCAGCTATCGCGGGGGGATCACAGATACGCAGTATTTT. It translates to CASSYRGGITDTQYF.

This clone appeared a few times. The rearrangement links TRBV11-2 to TRBJ1-2, with TRBD1 identical over 8 bases. The CDR3 loop spans 14 amino acids. V shed 4 bases and J 4 bases; nucleotides not matched to a gene: 5. Germline V gene sequence: CDR1 SGHAT, CDR2 FQNNGV. CDR3 residues: CASSSPDRGYGYTF. CDR3 DNA sequence: TGTGCCAGCAGCTCCCCTGACAGGGGCTATGGCTACACCTTC.

The J gene is TRBJ1-4, the V gene TRBV19; D is perhaps TRBD1 (5 bases). Germline V lookup: CDR1 LNHDA, CDR2 SQIVND (reference sequence). The CDR3 totals 13 residues. V lost 8 bases and J 7 bases, leaving 14 bases between the germline ends. CDR3 nucleotides: TGTGCCAGTGGGCAGGGCATGAGTGAAAAACTGTTTTTT. This translates into CASGQGMSEKLFF.